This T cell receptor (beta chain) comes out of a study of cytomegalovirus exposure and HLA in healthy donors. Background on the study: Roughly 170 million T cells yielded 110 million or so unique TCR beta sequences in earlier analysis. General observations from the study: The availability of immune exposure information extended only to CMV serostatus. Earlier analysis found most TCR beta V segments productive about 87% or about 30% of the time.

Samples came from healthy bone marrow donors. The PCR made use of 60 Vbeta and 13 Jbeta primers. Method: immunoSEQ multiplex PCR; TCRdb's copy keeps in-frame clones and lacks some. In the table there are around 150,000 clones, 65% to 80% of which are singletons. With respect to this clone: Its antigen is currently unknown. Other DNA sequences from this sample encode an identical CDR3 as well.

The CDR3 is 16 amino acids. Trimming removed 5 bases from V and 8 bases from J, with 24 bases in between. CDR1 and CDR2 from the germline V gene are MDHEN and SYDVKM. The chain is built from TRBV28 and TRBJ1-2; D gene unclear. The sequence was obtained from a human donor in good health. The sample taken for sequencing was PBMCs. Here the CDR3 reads CASSGETLTYSGGYTF. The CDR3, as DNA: TGTGCCAGCAGTGGGGAGACGCTAACTTACTCGGGAGGCTACACCTTC.